Presented here are 10 T cell receptor beta chains from one specimen sequenced in a study of blood T cell repertoires in COVID-19. Assay: immunoSEQ multiplex PCR; the TCRdb copy retains only in-frame clones and omits some. The table lists roughly 190,000 clones, 87% of them singletons. The sequenced sample was peripheral blood. Every receptor here comes from a man in his 60s with active or convalescent COVID-19.

J is TRBJ2-7 and V is TRBV25-1; 12 bases agree with TRBD1. CDR3 length equals 16 residues. The V gene end was trimmed by 6 bases and the J gene end by 2 bases; junction bases not matched to a gene: 8. Germline values: CDR1 MGHDK, CDR2 SYGVNS. Here the CDR3 reads CASRKQGQGAAYEQYF. The CDR3 DNA is TGTGCCAGCAGAAAACAGGGACAGGGGGCGGCCTACGAGCAGTACTTC.

This clone was seen a single time. The CDR3 DNA reads TGTGCCAGCTCACCATACGAGGGTTCGGATGGCTACACCTTC. It codes for CASSPYEGSDGYTF. The chain couples TRBV18 to TRBJ1-2; D unclear. V lost 2 bases to trimming and J lost 6 bases, with 13 bases between them. This CDR3 has 14 residues. CDR1 is KGHSH, CDR2 LQKENI, per germline.

This clone is a singleton in its sample. The chain combines TRBV19 with TRBJ1-1; D is undetermined. Germline CDR1 reads LNHDA; CDR2 reads SQIVND (reference sequence). The CDR3 runs 14 residues. V was cut by 1 base and J by 1 base, with 7 bases left in between. In DNA, the CDR3 is TGTGCCAGTAGTATAGGGAGAGAGAACACTGAAGCTTTCTTT. Encoded protein: CASSIGRENTEAFF. The full variable domain, completed using reference TRBV19 and TRBJ1-1, is DGGITQSPKYLFRKEGQNVTLSCEQNLNHDAMYWYRQDPGQGLRLIYYSQIVNDFQKGDIAEGYSVSREKKESFPLTVTSAQKNPTAFYLCASSIGRENTEAFFGQGTRLTVV.

The CDR3 DNA sequence: TGTGCCACCAGTGAACCATCCGCAGGAGATACGCAGTATTTT. Its translation: CATSEPSAGDTQYF. The rearrangement links TRBV24-1 to TRBJ2-3; D ambiguous. CDR1 is KGHDR, CDR2 SFDVKD, per germline. V shed 4 bases and J shed 5 bases, with 12 bases lying between them. The CDR3 loop spans 14 amino acids.

The V gene is TRBV9, the J gene TRBJ1-2, with 7 bases identical to TRBD1. Per germline, CDR1 SGDLS and CDR2 YYNGEE. After removal of 0 bases from V and 8 bases from J, the junction contained 4 bases not matched to a gene. CDR3 length equals 13 residues. CDR3 sequence reads: CASSVERTGGYTF. The DNA of the CDR3 is TGTGCCAGCAGCGTAGAAAGGACAGGCGGCTACACCTTC.

This chain uses TRBV5-5 with TRBJ2-7; possible D gene TRBD1, 5 bases. CDR1 and CDR2 from the germline V gene are SGHKS and YYEKEE (reference sequence). The CDR3 loop spans 15 amino acids. V was clipped by 3 bases and J by 2 bases, with 15 bases between them. The CDR3 DNA reads TGTGCCAGCAGCTGGAACAGACAGCCTACCTACGAGCAGTACTTC. This translates into CASSWNRQPTYEQYF.

This clone was seen only a few times. The rearrangement uses TRBV3-1 (or the pseudogene TRBV3-2) and TRBJ1-2; 9 nucleotides match TRBD1. The CDR3 sequence is 15 residues long. With 3 bases clipped from V and 7 bases from J, the junction kept 9 bases outside the gene matches. CDR1 and CDR2 (germline): LGHDT, YNNKEL (reference sequence). For the CDR3, the DNA is TGTGCCAGCAGCCACCTGTATAGGACAGGGGTTGGCTACACCTTC. Residues: CASSHLYRTGVGYTF.

The chain links TRBV7-3 to TRBJ2-2; maybe TRBD2 (6 bases). The germline CDR1 and CDR2 sequences are SGHTA and FQGTGA. CDR3 length: 15 amino acids. Trimming left V 5 bases short and J 8 bases short, with 18 bases between. The CDR3 sequence is CASSLPGLRVGELFF. CDR3 DNA: TGTGCCAGCAGCCTCCCGGGACTCCGGGTGGGGGAGCTGTTTTTT.

The rearrangement joins TRBV6-5 to TRBJ1-6; D is perhaps TRBD1 (5 bases). V dropped 8 bases and J dropped 2 bases, with 7 bases sitting between them. Germline CDR1 MNHEY, CDR2 SVGAGI. The CDR3 totals 13 residues. The CDR3 is CASGAAYNSPLHF. The CDR3 region has the DNA TGTGCCAGCGGGGCAGCCTATAATTCACCCCTCCACTTT.

In this sample, this clone turned up a few times. This rearrangement joins TRBV7-9 to TRBJ1-1; D perhaps matches TRBD1 (5 bases). Between the trimmed V and J ends, which lost 6 bases and 3 bases, there was a span of 11 bases. Germline V lookup: CDR1 SEHNR, CDR2 FQNEAQ (reference sequence). CDR3 length: 13 residues. In DNA, the CDR3 is TGTGCCAGCAGTCGGACGGGGGACACTGAAGCTTTCTTT. Protein sequence: CASSRTGDTEAFF. The full variable domain, completed using reference TRBV7-9 and TRBJ1-1, is DTGVSQNPRHKITKRGQNVTFRCDPISEHNRLYWYRQTLGQGPEFLTYFQNEAQLEKSRLLSDRFSAERPKGSFSTLEIQRTEQGDSAMYLCASSRTGDTEAFFGQGTRLTVV.